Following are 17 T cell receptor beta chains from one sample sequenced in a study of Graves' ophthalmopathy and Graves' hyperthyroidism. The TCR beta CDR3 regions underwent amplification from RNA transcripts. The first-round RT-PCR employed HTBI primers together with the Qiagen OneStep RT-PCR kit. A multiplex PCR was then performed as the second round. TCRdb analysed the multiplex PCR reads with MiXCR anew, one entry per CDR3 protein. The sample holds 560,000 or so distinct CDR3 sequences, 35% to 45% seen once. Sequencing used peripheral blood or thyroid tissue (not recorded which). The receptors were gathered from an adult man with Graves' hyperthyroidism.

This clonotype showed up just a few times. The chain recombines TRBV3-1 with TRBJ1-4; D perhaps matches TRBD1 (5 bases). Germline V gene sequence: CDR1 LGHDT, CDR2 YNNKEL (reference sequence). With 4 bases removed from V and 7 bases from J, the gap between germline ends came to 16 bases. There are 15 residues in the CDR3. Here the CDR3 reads CASSRGPTRGEKLFF. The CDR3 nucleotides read TGTGCCAGCAGCCGGGGACCTACGAGGGGTGAAAAACTGTTTTTT.

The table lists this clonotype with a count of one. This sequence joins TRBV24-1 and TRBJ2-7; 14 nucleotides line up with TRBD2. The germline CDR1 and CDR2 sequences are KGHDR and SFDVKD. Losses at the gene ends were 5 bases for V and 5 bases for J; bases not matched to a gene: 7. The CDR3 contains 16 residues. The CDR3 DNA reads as TGTGCCACCAGTGCCGCCGGGACTAGCGGGAGCGACGAGCAGTACTTC. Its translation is CATSAAGTSGSDEQYF.

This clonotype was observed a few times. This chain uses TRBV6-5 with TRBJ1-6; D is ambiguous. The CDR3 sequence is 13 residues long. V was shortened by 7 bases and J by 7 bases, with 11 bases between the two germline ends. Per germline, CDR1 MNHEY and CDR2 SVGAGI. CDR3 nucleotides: TGTGCCAGCACCTACATGAAGAATTCACCCCTCCACTTT. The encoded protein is CASTYMKNSPLHF.

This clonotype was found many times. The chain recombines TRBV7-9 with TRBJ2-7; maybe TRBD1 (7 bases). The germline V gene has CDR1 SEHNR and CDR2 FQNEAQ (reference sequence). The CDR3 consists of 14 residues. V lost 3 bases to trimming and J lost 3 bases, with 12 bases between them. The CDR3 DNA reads TGTGCCAGCAGCTTCGGGCAGGGGGGCTACGAGCAGTACTTC. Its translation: CASSFGQGGYEQYF.

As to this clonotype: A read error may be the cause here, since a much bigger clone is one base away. The CDR3 here is CASGMPGDGELFF. CDR3 DNA: TGTGCCAGCGGCATGCCAGGGGACGGGGAGCTGTTTTTT. The V call is TRBV7-9, the J call TRBJ2-2, with D possibly being TRBD1 (6 bases). The germline V gene has CDR1 SEHNR and CDR2 FQNEAQ (reference sequence). This CDR3 contains 13 residues. V lost 8 bases and J 7 bases, leaving 14 bases between the germline ends.

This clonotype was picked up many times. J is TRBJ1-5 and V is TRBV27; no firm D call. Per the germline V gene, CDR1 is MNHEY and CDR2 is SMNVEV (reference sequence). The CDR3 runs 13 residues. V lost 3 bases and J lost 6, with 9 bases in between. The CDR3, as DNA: TGTGCCAGCAGTTTCGGGCCCAGTCAGCCCCAGCATTTT. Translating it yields CASSFGPSQPQHF.

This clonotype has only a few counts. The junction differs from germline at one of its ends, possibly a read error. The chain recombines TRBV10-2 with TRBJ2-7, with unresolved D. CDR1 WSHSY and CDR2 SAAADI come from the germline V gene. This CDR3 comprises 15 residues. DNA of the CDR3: TGTGCCAGCAGTTTATCGGCAGGCCTCTCCTACGAGCAGTACTTC. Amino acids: CASSLSAGLSYEQYF.

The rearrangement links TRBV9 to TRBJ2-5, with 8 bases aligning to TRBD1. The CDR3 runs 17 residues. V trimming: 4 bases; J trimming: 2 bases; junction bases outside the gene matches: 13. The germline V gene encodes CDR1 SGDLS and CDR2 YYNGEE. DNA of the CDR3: TGTGCCAGCAGCCAAGTCGGGACAGGAACCCCTCAAGAGACCCAGTACTTC. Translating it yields CASSQVGTGTPQETQYF. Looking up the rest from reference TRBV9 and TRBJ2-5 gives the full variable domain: DSGVTQTPKHLITATGQRVTLRCSPRSGDLSVYWYQQSLDQGLQFLIQYYNGEERAKGNILERFSAQQFPDLHSELNLSSLELGDSALYFCASSQVGTGTPQETQYFGPGTRLLVL.

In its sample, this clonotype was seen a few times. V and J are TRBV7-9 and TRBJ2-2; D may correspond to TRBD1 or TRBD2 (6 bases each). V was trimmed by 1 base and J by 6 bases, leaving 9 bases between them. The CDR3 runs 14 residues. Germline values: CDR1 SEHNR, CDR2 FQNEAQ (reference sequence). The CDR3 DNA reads TGTGCCAGCAGCTTAGGAGGGGGGCCCGGGGAGCTGTTTTTT. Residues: CASSLGGGPGELFF.

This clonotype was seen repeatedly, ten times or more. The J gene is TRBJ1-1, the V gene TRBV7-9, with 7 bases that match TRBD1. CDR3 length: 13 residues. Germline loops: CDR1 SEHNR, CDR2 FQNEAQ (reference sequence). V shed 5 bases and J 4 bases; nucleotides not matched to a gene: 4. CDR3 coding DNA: TGTGCCAGCAGCAGGGGACAGATCACTGAAGCTTTCTTT. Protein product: CASSRGQITEAFF.

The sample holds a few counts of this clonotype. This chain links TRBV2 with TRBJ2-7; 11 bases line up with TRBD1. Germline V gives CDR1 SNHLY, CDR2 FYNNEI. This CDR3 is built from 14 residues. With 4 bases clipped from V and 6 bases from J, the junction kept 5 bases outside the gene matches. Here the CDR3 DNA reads TGTGCCAGCAGTGTTGGCGGGACAGGGGGCGAGCAGTACTTC. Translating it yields CASSVGGTGGEQYF.

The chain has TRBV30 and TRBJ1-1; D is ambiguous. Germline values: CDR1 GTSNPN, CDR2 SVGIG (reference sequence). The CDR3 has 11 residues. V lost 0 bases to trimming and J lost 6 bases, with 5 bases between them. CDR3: CAWSVLSEAFF. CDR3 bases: TGTGCCTGGAGTGTTCTATCTGAAGCTTTCTTT.

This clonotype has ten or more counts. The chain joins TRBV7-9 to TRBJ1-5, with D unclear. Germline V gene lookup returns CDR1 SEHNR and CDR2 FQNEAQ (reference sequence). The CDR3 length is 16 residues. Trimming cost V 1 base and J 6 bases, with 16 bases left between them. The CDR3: CASSLGSGGRGQPQHF. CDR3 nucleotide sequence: TGTGCCAGCAGCTTAGGGTCCGGAGGGCGCGGTCAGCCCCAGCATTTT.

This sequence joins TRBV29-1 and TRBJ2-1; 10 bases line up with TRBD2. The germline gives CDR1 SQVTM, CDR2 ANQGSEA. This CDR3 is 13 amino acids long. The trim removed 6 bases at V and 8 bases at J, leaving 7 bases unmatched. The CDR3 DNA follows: TGCAGCGTGTCTAGCGGGAGAGGGTATGAGCAGTTCTTC. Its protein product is CSVSSGRGYEQFF.

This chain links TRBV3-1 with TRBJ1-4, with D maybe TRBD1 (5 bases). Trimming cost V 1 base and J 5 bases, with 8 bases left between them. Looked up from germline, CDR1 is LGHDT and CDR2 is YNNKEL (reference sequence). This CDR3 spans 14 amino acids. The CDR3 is CASSQARVNEKLFF. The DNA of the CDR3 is TGTGCCAGCAGCCAAGCCAGGGTGAATGAAAAACTGTTTTTT.

CDR3 coding DNA: TGTGCCAGCAGGATCTTCTCGGGACTAGCGGGGGGAGGGGAGCTGTTTTTT. Translating gives CASRIFSGLAGGGELFF. The chain is built from TRBV6-5 and TRBJ2-2; TRBD2 aligns across 15 bases. There are 17 residues in the CDR3. Germline CDR1 reads MNHEY; CDR2 reads SVGAGI. Trimming took 6 bases from V and 8 from J; bases not matched to a gene: 10.

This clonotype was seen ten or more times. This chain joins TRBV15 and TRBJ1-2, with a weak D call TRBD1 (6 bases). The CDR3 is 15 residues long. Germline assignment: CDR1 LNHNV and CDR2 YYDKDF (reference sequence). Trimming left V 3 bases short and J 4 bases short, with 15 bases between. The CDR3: CATSSEGQFPYGYTF. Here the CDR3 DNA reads TGTGCCACCAGCAGCGAAGGACAGTTTCCCTATGGCTACACCTTC.